This entry concerns a single T cell receptor beta chain. The target antigen is unknown. Amplification yielded TCR beta CDR3 regions, with RNA transcripts as the source. HTBI primers drove first-round RT-PCR of the TCR CDR3. TCRdb redid the calling of the multiplex PCR reads with MiXCR, one entry per CDR3 protein. The table includes around 420,000 distinct CDR3 sequences, more than 15% detected once. These data come from a study of T cells in Graves' hyperthyroidism and ophthalmopathy. Study-wide context: Peripheral blood was drawn at first diagnosis, prior to all treatment.

Study-wide points: In the blood, most expanded thyroid clonotypes above 0.001 appeared as well.

V shed 6 bases and J shed 4 bases, with 15 bases lying between them. Per germline, CDR1 MNHNS and CDR2 SASEGT. CDR3 length: 14 residues. This chain joins TRBV6-1 and TRBJ1-1; tentatively, D is TRBD1 (6 bases). This TCR was recovered from a woman between 18 and 29 years old with Graves' hyperthyroidism. The sequencing input was blood. CDR3 residues: CASRLEGVITEAFF. The CDR3 nucleotides are TGTGCCAGCAGACTTGAGGGGGTGATCACTGAAGCTTTCTTT.